This T cell receptor beta chain is drawn from a study of T cell clones after liver transplantation (dated by TCRdb to between 2018 and 2020). Context from the whole study: ITN030ST, the source of the samples, was a randomized trial that attempted immunosuppression withdrawal within 2 years of liver transplantation. Donor-reactive T cell clones were identified by TCRbeta sequencing following a pre-transplant mixed lymphocyte reaction and were subsequently tracked in post-transplant blood. Third party-reactive TCRbeta sequences were also identified from pre-transplant MLRs to serve as an antigen-independent comparator for donor-reactive sequences. Of the eight recipients, a few were HCV-positive, while the remaining recipients had been transplanted for non-autoimmune, non-viral indications. The subjects received no induction therapy and were kept on standard immunosuppression until randomization at 12-24 months post-transplant. Tolerance meant complete immunosuppression withdrawal for at least one year without liver enzymes rising beyond twice the upper limit of normal. Blood samples were collected pre-transplant, then pre-randomization ahead of withdrawal, and finally post-randomization once withdrawal had either been completed or failed. Of the 8 liver transplant recipients making up the studied cohort, 3 were classified as tolerant and 5 as non-tolerant. The paper's findings and limits, for the study overall: Because of small, heterogeneous patient numbers and non-standardized post-transplant time points, the conclusions were only preliminary. Because no allograft tissue specimens were available, donor-reactive T cells may have migrated into the graft instead of being deleted. In a couple of subjects, low numbers of available donor cells limited the measurable donor-reactive repertoire. Once repertoire turnover was taken into account, donor-reactive detection showed a significant reduction for CD4 in 7 of 8 subjects and for CD8 in 8 of 8. Donor-reactive sequences decreased more than third party-reactive sequences, which suggests partial antigen-specific deletion that was not related to withdrawal success. A significant post-transplant decrease in circulating donor-reactive CD4 TCRbeta sequences was observed in 5 of 8 subjects, irrespective of tolerance or HCV status.

Unstimulated PBMCs, after thawing, were stained for CD3, CD4 and CD8 and then FACS-sorted into CD3+CD4+ and CD3+CD8+ populations. All 8 studied subjects were randomized to immunosuppression withdrawal. The Qiagen DNeasy Blood and Tissue Kit was used to isolate genomic DNA. CDR3 length: 15 amino acids, cysteine to phenylalanine. Here the CDR3 DNA is all that survives: 45 bases in frame from base 1. Trimming costs V 1 base and J 3 bases, and their ends lie 11 bases apart. The germline V gene sets CDR1 to SGHAT and CDR2 to FQNNGV. About this clone: Its antigen is not yet known. Base qualities are missing; no much larger clone stands one base away.

High-throughput TCRbeta CDR3 sequencing of frozen genomic DNA was performed by immunoSEQ, with PCR amplification, mapping, bias correction and internal controls included. On the authors' methods: Only productive rearrangements were retained, and each unique TCRbeta sequence was defined by its CDR3 nucleotide sequence together with its V and J gene. Donor-reactive sequences required at least 5-fold expansion in CFSE-low cells versus unstimulated pre-transplant cells and at least 0.01% frequency. Minimum frequency thresholds were set for each subject based on the unstimulated sample with the lowest template count, ensuring at least 90% detection power. Jensen-Shannon divergence between the top 1000 TCRbeta sequences post-transplant and pre-transplant was used to measure repertoire turnover. Two-sided Fisher's exact tests were used to test for changes in how often donor-reactive sequences were detected. TCRdb re-hosts the immuneACCESS table, in-frame sequences only. Its copies lack some clones; in the studies checked, an unresolved V gene accounts for under half of them, and the cause for the rest is not known. The DNA was the basis for D and trimming; V, J and clone size are from that table. The sample table contains some 60,000 clones; only one count was recorded for about two thirds of them. The leading ten clones occupy roughly 2.8% of the sample.

The material sequenced was CD4+ T cells from blood, taken at the approximately 16-month timepoint. The chain employs TRBV11-2 and TRBJ2-3; the D gene is perhaps TRBD1 or TRBD2, as each covers 5 bases. This TCR derives from a human patient who received a liver transplant. Where a transplant has occurred, the graft donor may have supplied some of the T cells. DNA sequence: TGTGCCAGCAGCTTAGGGATGAGGGGTACAGATACGCAGTATTTT. It encodes CASSLGMRGTDTQYF.